This TCR beta chain was obtained from a study of vaccination effects on CD4 cells after COVID-19. Antigen-specific CD4+ T cells were first expanded with viral peptide pools by the ViraFEST assay and only then sequenced. Subsequent to a culture period of under 11 days, CD4+ T cells were isolated. Two-dose vaccination with either BNT162b2 or mRNA-1273 was given to the participants. Half the medium was swapped for IL-2 medium on days 3 and 7. The repertoire was sequenced with immunoSEQ multiplex PCR; TCRdb's copy has only in-frame clones and lacks some. The table shows about 59,000 clones, with approximately 78% occurring only once. V shed 4 bases and J 5 bases; nucleotides not matched to a gene: 5. Germline V CDR1 and CDR2: KGHDR, SFDVKD. The CDR3 sequence is 15 residues long. This clone was counted only a few times. The antigen remains unidentified. Study-level results: Marked contraction was observed in infection-induced and vaccine-induced clones late after vaccination.

The sample here was CD4+ T cells from PBMCs cultured with HCoV-OC43 spike peptides, taken after COVID-19 vaccination. Subset here: HCoV-OC43 spike overlapping peptide pool stimulation. The chain employs TRBV24-1 and TRBJ2-4, with 9 bases lining up with TRBD1. This clonotype was obtained from a human donor who received a COVID-19 vaccine. CDR3 protein: CATSEYRGQENIQYF. The CDR3 nucleotides are TGTGCCACCAGTGAGTACAGGGGGCAGGAAAACATTCAGTACTTC.